This TCR beta chain was recovered during a study of cytomegalovirus exposure and HLA in healthy donors. Points from the study as a whole: A later analysis showed HLA-associated TCR beta chains outstripping equally common others in clonal expansion.

Turning to this clone: What it binds is unknown.

It was with 60 Vbeta and 13 Jbeta primers that the PCR ran. Measured with immunoSEQ multiplex PCR; TCRdb has only the in-frame clones, and not every one. The ten top clones account for around 7%, within a sample of around 110,000 clones. CDR3 size: 13 residues. Per germline, CDR1 KGHSH and CDR2 LQKENI. Trimming stripped 1 base from V and 5 bases from J, with 8 bases between. Sequencing used PBMCs. The rearrangement uses TRBV18 and TRBJ2-5, with no clear D. This receptor was identified in a man aged 35 to 55 in good health and CMV-seropositive. CDR3 bases: TGTGCCAGCTCACCACAGAAAAGCGAGACCCAGTACTTC. This encodes CASSPQKSETQYF.